What follows are 5 T cell receptor beta chains derived from one specimen sequenced in a study of OX40 agonist ivuxolimab in advanced cancers. Some clones are missing from TCRdb's copy, which holds only in-frame ones; the method was immunoSEQ multiplex PCR. In the table there are 75,000 to 95,000 clones, around 86% of which are singletons. Sequences were derived from CD4+ or CD8+ T cells sorted from blood, sampled in a trial of the OX40 agonist ivuxolimab. These receptors came from an adult with an advanced solid tumor such as melanoma, head and neck, liver or kidney cancer.

This clone was counted a single time. The J gene is TRBJ2-3, the V gene TRBV6-5, with D perhaps assigned TRBD1 or TRBD2 (6 bases each). This CDR3 is built from 15 residues. The V and J ends lost 7 bases and 2 bases respectively, with 16 bases between them. The germline V gene encodes CDR1 MNHEY and CDR2 SVGAGI. The CDR3 DNA reads as TGTGCCAGCACCCCTGGGGGGCCGACCACAGATACGCAGTATTTT. Its protein is CASTPGGPTTDTQYF.

This clone was seen a few times. V is TRBV11-3 and J is TRBJ2-3, with TRBD1 matching over 7 bases. With V trimmed by 5 bases and J by 3 bases, 8 bases remained unmatched. CDR3 length: 15 amino acids. Germline V gene sequence: CDR1 SGHNT, CDR2 YENEEA. CDR3 sequence: CASSEGQAGTDTQYF. Here the CDR3 DNA reads TGTGCCAGCAGCGAAGGACAGGCAGGGACAGATACGCAGTATTTT.

This chain uses TRBV29-1 with TRBJ2-7; D tentatively reads TRBD1 or TRBD2 (6 bases each). There are 15 residues in the CDR3. Per the germline V gene, CDR1 is SQVTM and CDR2 is ANQGSEA. V lost 7 bases to trimming and J lost 3 bases, with 22 bases between them. DNA of the CDR3: TGCAGCGCCCGGAGGGACACCGGGGAGTACTACGAGCAGTACTTC. Amino acid sequence: CSARRDTGEYYEQYF.

The gene calls are TRBV30 and TRBJ2-5; perhaps TRBD1 as D (5 bases). Trimming took 3 bases from V and 3 from J, leaving 5 bases between them. The V gene's germline CDR1 is GTSNPN and CDR2 SVGIG (reference sequence). CDR3 length: 11 residues. The DNA for the CDR3 is TGTGCCTGGAGCAGGGAAGAGACCCAGTACTTC. It yields the protein CAWSREETQYF.

The rearrangement uses TRBV28 and TRBJ1-2; D might be TRBD1 (5 bases). The CDR3 is 14 amino acids. Germline CDR1 is MDHEN and CDR2 is SYDVKM. Trimming removed 3 bases at V and 5 bases at J, with 13 bases between. Here the CDR3 reads CASSFVGEGYGYTF. The CDR3 DNA sequence: TGTGCCAGCAGTTTTGTGGGGGAGGGGTATGGCTACACCTTC.